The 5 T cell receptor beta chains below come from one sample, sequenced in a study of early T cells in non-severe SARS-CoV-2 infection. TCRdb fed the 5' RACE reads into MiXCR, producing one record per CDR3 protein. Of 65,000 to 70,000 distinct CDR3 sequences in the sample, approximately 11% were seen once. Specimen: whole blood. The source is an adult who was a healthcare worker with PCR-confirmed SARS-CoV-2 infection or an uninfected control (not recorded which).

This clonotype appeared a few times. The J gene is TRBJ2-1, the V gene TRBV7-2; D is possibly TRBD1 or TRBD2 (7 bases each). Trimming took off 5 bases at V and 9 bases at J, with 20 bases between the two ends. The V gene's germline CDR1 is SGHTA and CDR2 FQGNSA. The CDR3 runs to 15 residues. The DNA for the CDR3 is TGTGCCAGCAGCCAAGCGGCAGGGGGGGTCAGTGAGCAGTTCTTC. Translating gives CASSQAAGGVSEQFF. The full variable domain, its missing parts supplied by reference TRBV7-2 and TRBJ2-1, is GAGVSQSPSNKVTEKGKDVELRCDPISGHTALYWYRQSLGQGLEFLIYFQGNSAPDKSGLPSDRFSAERTGGSVSTLTIQRTQQEDSAVYLCASSQAAGGVSEQFFGPGTRLTVL.

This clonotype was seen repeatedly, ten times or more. CDR3 loop: CSVAGRGYIQYF. In DNA, the CDR3 is TGCAGCGTAGCGGGTAGGGGGTACATTCAGTACTTC. The rearrangement links TRBV29-1 to TRBJ2-4, with D perhaps given as TRBD1 or TRBD2 (6 bases each). CDR1 SQVTM and CDR2 ANQGSEA come from the germline V gene. This CDR3 has 12 residues. V was cut by 6 bases and J by 8 bases, with 14 bases left in between. The variable domain in full, completed from reference TRBV29-1 and TRBJ2-4, reads SAVISQKPSRDICQRGTSLTIQCQVDSQVTMMFWYRQQPGQSLTLIATANQGSEATYESGFVIDKFPISRPNLTFSTLTVSNMSPEDSSIYLCSVAGRGYIQYFGAGTRLSVL.

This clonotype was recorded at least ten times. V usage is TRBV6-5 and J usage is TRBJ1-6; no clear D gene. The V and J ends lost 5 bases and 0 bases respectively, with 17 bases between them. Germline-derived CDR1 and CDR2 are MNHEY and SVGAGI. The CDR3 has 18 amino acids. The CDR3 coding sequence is TGTGCCAGCAGTCCCGTGTCAAGGGCTAGCTCCTATAATTCACCCCTCCACTTT. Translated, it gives CASSPVSRASSYNSPLHF.

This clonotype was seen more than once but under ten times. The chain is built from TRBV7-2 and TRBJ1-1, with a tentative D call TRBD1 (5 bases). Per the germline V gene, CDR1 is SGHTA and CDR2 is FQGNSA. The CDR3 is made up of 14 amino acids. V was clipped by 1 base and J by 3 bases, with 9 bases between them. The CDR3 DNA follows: TGTGCCAGCAGCTTAGGGGGCGGGTACACTGAAGCTTTCTTT. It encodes CASSLGGGYTEAFF. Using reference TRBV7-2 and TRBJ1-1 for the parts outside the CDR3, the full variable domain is GAGVSQSPSNKVTEKGKDVELRCDPISGHTALYWYRQSLGQGLEFLIYFQGNSAPDKSGLPSDRFSAERTGGSVSTLTIQRTQQEDSAVYLCASSLGGGYTEAFFGQGTRLTVV.

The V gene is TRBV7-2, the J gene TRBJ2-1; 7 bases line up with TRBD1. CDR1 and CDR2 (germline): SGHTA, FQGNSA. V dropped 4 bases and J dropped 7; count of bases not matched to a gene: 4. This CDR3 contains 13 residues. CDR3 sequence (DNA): TGTGCCAGCAGCTCAACAGGGGTTAATGAGCAGTTCTTC. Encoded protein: CASSSTGVNEQFF. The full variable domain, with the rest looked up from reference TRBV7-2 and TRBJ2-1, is GAGVSQSPSNKVTEKGKDVELRCDPISGHTALYWYRQSLGQGLEFLIYFQGNSAPDKSGLPSDRFSAERTGGSVSTLTIQRTQQEDSAVYLCASSSTGVNEQFFGPGTRLTVL.